The 23 T cell receptor beta chains listed next were all sequenced from one sample in a study of blood T cell repertoires in COVID-19. Clones were read by immunoSEQ multiplex PCR, and TCRdb kept only the in-frame ones, dropping some. Among 150,000 to 200,000 clones, roughly 88% were seen once, and the ten largest hold 5.5% to 8%. Sequencing used peripheral blood. All receptors come from a woman in her thirties or forties with COVID-19, enrolled during active disease.

This chain links TRBV3-1 (or the pseudogene TRBV3-2) with TRBJ1-2, with D uncertain. This CDR3 is 14 amino acids long. V lost 5 bases to trimming and J lost 8 bases, with 18 bases between them. CDR1 LGHDT and CDR2 YNNKEL come from the germline V gene (reference sequence). As DNA, the CDR3 is TGTGCCAGCAGCTTACTAGGAGGTGTTATCGGCTACACCTTC. Its translation is CASSLLGGVIGYTF.

The chain links TRBV5-1 to TRBJ2-7; the match to TRBD1 covers 9 bases. The CDR3 has 14 residues. The J segment lost 3 bases and the V segment lost 7 bases, leaving 8 bases of the junction unmatched. CDR1 is SGHRS, CDR2 YFSETQ, per germline. CDR3 sequence: CASADRGARYEQYF. In nucleotides, the CDR3 is TGCGCCAGCGCGGACAGGGGCGCACGCTACGAGCAGTACTTC. The complete variable domain, with remaining parts taken from reference TRBV5-1 and TRBJ2-7, reads KAGVTQTPRYLIKTRGQQVTLSCSPISGHRSVSWYQQTPGQGLQFLFEYFSETQRNKGNFPGRFSGRQFSNSRSEMNVSTLELGDSALYLCASADRGARYEQYFGPGTRLTVT.

The genes are TRBV5-6 and TRBJ2-7, with 10 nucleotides matching TRBD2. V shed 4 bases, J shed 2 bases, and the junction held 6 bases outside the gene matches. Germline V gives CDR1 SGHDT, CDR2 YYEEEE. This CDR3 has 15 residues. As DNA, the CDR3 is TGTGCCAGCAGCCCGGGACTAGCGTTCGCCTACGAGCAGTACTTC. As protein: CASSPGLAFAYEQYF.

On this clone itself: The sample has other DNA sequences that encode this CDR3 too. The gene calls are TRBV29-1 and TRBJ1-5; 7 bases match TRBD1. The CDR3 runs to 12 residues. Trimming took 6 bases from V and 4 from J; bases not matched to a gene: 3. The germline gives CDR1 SQVTM, CDR2 ANQGSEA. In DNA, the CDR3 is TGCAGCGTAACAGGGGCGAATCAGCCCCAGCATTTT. This encodes CSVTGANQPQHF.

V and J are TRBV5-6 and TRBJ1-6; 7 nucleotides line up with TRBD1. Trimming removed 2 bases from V and 10 bases from J; junction bases left unmatched: 9. This CDR3 region has 15 residues. Per the germline V gene, CDR1 is SGHDT and CDR2 is YYEEEE. CDR3 sequence reads: CASSFATGLASPLHF. The CDR3 coding sequence is TGTGCCAGCAGCTTTGCGACAGGGCTGGCATCACCCCTCCACTTT.

This sequence joins TRBV14 and TRBJ2-7; the D gene is possibly TRBD2 (6 bases). Between the trimmed V and J ends, which lost 6 bases and 2 bases, there was a span of 17 bases. Germline V gives CDR1 SGHDN, CDR2 FVKESK. CDR3 length: 15 residues. For the CDR3, the DNA is TGTGCCAGCAGTCACCCCGGACGGGGGACCTACGAGCAGTACTTC. Protein sequence: CASSHPGRGTYEQYF.

This clone is a singleton in its sample. The chain combines TRBV5-1 with TRBJ1-1; TRBD1 matches 9 bases. Trimming removed 3 bases from V and 7 bases from J; junction bases left unmatched: 4. CDR3 size: 13 residues. CDR1 is SGHRS, CDR2 YFSETQ, per germline. CDR3 loop: CASSSTGGHEAFF. The CDR3 DNA is TGCGCCAGCAGCTCCACAGGGGGCCATGAAGCTTTCTTT.

This chain uses TRBV6-1 with TRBJ2-7, with D hard to call. This CDR3 comprises 13 residues. Germline V gives CDR1 MNHNS, CDR2 SASEGT. Deletions cut 3 bases from V and 3 bases from J, with 9 bases between. CDR3 in DNA: TGTGCCAGCAGTGATACGGTCTTCTACGAGCAGTACTTC. Translating it yields CASSDTVFYEQYF.

This chain joins TRBV14 and TRBJ1-2; D ambiguous. The CDR3 is made up of 14 amino acids. Trimming shortened V by 0 bases and J by 8 bases, and 13 bases separated the two germline ends. Looked up from germline, CDR1 is SGHDN and CDR2 is FVKESK. The CDR3 spells CASSQDWAGFGYTF. The DNA for the CDR3 is TGTGCCAGCAGCCAAGATTGGGCGGGCTTCGGCTACACCTTC.

The rearrangement joins TRBV5-1 to TRBJ2-3; D call uncertain. The germline CDR1 and CDR2 sequences are SGHRS and YFSETQ. Trimming shortened V by 4 bases and J by 6 bases, and 9 bases separated the two germline ends. The CDR3 is 12 residues long. This CDR3 is CASSRSVDTQYF. The CDR3 coding sequence is TGCGCCAGCAGCCGAAGCGTGGATACGCAGTATTTT.

This clone came up many times. The gene calls are TRBV11-2 and TRBJ2-1, with TRBD2 as a possible D gene (6 bases). Deletions cut 6 bases from V and 8 bases from J, with 23 bases between. This CDR3 comprises 16 residues. CDR1 and CDR2 (germline): SGHAT, FQNNGV. The CDR3 bases are TGTGCCAGCAGACCTTCCGGGACTCCCCCGTACCATGAGCAGTTCTTC. This gives the protein CASRPSGTPPYHEQFF.

The genes are TRBV18 and TRBJ1-5; a possible D gene is TRBD1 (6 bases). Germline V CDR1 and CDR2: KGHSH, LQKENI. V lost 3 bases, J lost 7 bases, and 10 bases lay in between. The CDR3 sequence is 13 residues long. Here the CDR3 reads CASSPPGVQPQHF. The CDR3 bases are TGTGCCAGCTCACCCCCAGGGGTCCAGCCCCAGCATTTT.

The V gene is TRBV10-1, the J gene TRBJ1-5; TRBD1 matches 8 bases. This CDR3 region has 17 residues. Trimming at V came to 6 bases and at J to 4 bases, leaving 14 bases not matched to a gene. Germline V CDR1 and CDR2: WNHNN, SYGVQD (reference sequence). The CDR3 protein is CASRRKTRTGNNQPQHF. The CDR3 nucleotides read TGCGCCAGCAGACGCAAAACCCGGACAGGGAATAATCAGCCCCAGCATTTT.

V is TRBV19 and J is TRBJ1-2; weak D call: TRBD1 (5 bases). V lost 6 bases to trimming and J lost 4 bases, with 12 bases between them. The germline CDR1 and CDR2 sequences are LNHDA and SQIVND (reference sequence). The CDR3 has 13 amino acids. DNA of the CDR3: TGTGCCAGTAGCCCCAGGGCCCCCTATGGCTACACCTTC. This codes for CASSPRAPYGYTF.

J is TRBJ2-3 and V is TRBV7-9; D unresolved. V was shortened by 6 bases and J by 3 bases, with 13 bases between the two germline ends. CDR1 SEHNR and CDR2 FQNEAQ come from the germline V gene (reference sequence). The CDR3 loop spans 14 amino acids. This CDR3 reads CASSPSRVTDTQYF. The CDR3 region has the DNA TGTGCCAGCAGTCCCTCACGAGTGACAGATACGCAGTATTTT.

The chain carries TRBV5-1 and TRBJ1-3; 8 bases line up with TRBD1. CDR1 is SGHRS and CDR2 is YFSETQ in the germline V gene. The CDR3 length is 15 residues. The V and J ends lost 0 bases and 3 bases, in that order; junction bases with no gene match: 2. CDR3 sequence (DNA): TGCGCCAGCAGCTTGGCAGGGGGCTATGGAAACACCATATATTTT. Residues: CASSLAGGYGNTIYF.

This chain joins TRBV11-3 and TRBJ2-1; D is unresolved. V lost 4 bases and J lost 9, with 13 bases in between. The CDR3 runs 13 residues. From germline, CDR1 is SGHNT and CDR2 YENEEA. DNA for the CDR3: TGTGCCAGCAGCTCCTTACGGGTGGGTGAGCAGTTCTTC. Its protein is CASSSLRVGEQFF.

The chain carries TRBV6-6 and TRBJ2-3; possible D gene TRBD1, 6 bases. Germline lookup yields CDR1 MNHNY and CDR2 SVGAGI (reference sequence). V gave up 2 bases and J gave up 7 bases, with 16 bases separating them. The CDR3 is 15 residues long. DNA of the CDR3: TGTGCCAGCAGTTACGAGGGGGTGACCAGCAATACGCAGTATTTT. As protein: CASSYEGVTSNTQYF.

The CDR3 bases are TGTGCCAGCAGCTTTCGAATCACAATGAACACTGAAGCTTTCTTT. It specifies CASSFRITMNTEAFF. The chain carries TRBV11-1 and TRBJ1-1, with D unclear. Trimming took 3 bases from V and 0 from J, leaving 11 bases between them. Looked up from germline, CDR1 is SGHAT and CDR2 is FQDESV (reference sequence). The CDR3 length is 15 residues.

The chain links TRBV4-2 to TRBJ2-2; TRBD2 aligns across 9 bases. Germline V CDR1 and CDR2: LGHNA, YNFKEQ. After removal of 5 bases from V and 5 bases from J, the junction contained 6 bases not matched to a gene. This CDR3 has 15 residues. The CDR3, as DNA: TGTGCCAGCAGCTCAGCGGGAGGAACGACCGGGGAGCTGTTTTTT. As protein: CASSSAGGTTGELFF.

The genes are TRBV15 and TRBJ2-5; D may be TRBD2 (6 bases). This CDR3 region has 15 residues. The germline CDR1 and CDR2 sequences are LNHNV and YYDKDF (reference sequence). Trimming took 0 bases from V and 5 from J, leaving 13 bases between them. As DNA, the CDR3 is TGTGCCACCAGCAGAGAGCTAACACGGGGGGAGACCCAGTACTTC. Protein sequence: CATSRELTRGETQYF.

This rearrangement joins TRBV21-1 to TRBJ2-7; TRBD1 is taken as the D call from the table, unchecked against the DNA. TRBV21-1 is tagged as a pseudogene. The CDR3 is made up of 11 amino acids. The CDR3 loop is CASSQLYEQYF. Here the CDR3 DNA reads TGTGCCAGCAGCCAGTTATACGAGCAGTACTTC.

The chain joins TRBV7-9 to TRBJ1-2; D is undetermined. This CDR3 region has 15 residues. The V end was cut by 5 bases, the J end by 2 bases, with 15 bases between. Per the germline V gene, CDR1 is SEHNR and CDR2 is FQNEAQ (reference sequence). The CDR3 DNA reads TGTGCCAGCAGCCTTTCTTCGGGGAAAAACTATGGCTACACCTTC. Translated, it gives CASSLSSGKNYGYTF.